The entry below gives a single T cell receptor (beta chain) sequence along with its context. This same CDR3 is encoded by further DNA sequences in the sample. V was clipped by 5 bases and J by 7 bases; unmatched bases: 5. Germline V gene lookup returns CDR1 SGHTA and CDR2 FQGNSA. The CDR3 sequence is 13 residues long. Seattle's cohort entered during active infection and was followed longitudinally. The source of the sample is a study of blood T cell repertoires in COVID-19. Looking at the study overall: Sites in the United States, Italy and Spain provided acute and convalescent COVID-19 samples.

This table comes from immunoSEQ multiplex PCR, and its TCRdb copy is limited to in-frame clones, with some not included. This sample has under 300,000 clones, with about four fifths found just once. The TCR comes from a human donor with COVID-19, enrolled during active disease. The donor label of this sample is uncertain. The sample taken for sequencing was peripheral blood. The chain joins TRBV7-2 to TRBJ1-5, with 7 nucleotides matching TRBD1. CDR3 region: CASSPDRVQPQHF. The CDR3 DNA sequence: TGTGCCAGCAGCCCCGACAGGGTACAGCCCCAGCATTTT. The whole variable domain, filled in from reference TRBV7-2 and TRBJ1-5, reads GAGVSQSPSNKVTEKGKDVELRCDPISGHTALYWYRQSLGQGLEFLIYFQGNSAPDKSGLPSDRFSAERTGGSVSTLTIQRTQQEDSAVYLCASSPDRVQPQHFGDGTRLSIL.